These 3 T cell receptor beta chains were sequenced from one sample in a study of tumor and adjacent non-tumor tissue in lung cancer. TCRbeta libraries were built with three rounds of nested PCR, modified from ARM-PCR. TCRdb itself ran the multiplex PCR reads through MiXCR, one entry per CDR3 protein. The table records 220,000 or so distinct CDR3 sequences, about two thirds of them present only once. No cell sorting was done before RNA was extracted from the tissue. Sequencing used lung tumor tissue. The source is a man between 60 and 75 years old with non-small cell lung cancer.

Note on this clonotype: Relative to the germline gene, one junction end is altered; a read error may explain this. The chain carries TRBV11-2 and TRBJ2-1; 8 bases agree with TRBD2. This CDR3 region has 16 residues. In germline, CDR1 is SGHAT, CDR2 FQNNGV. The CDR3 DNA sequence: TGTGCCAGCAACTTAACGGGGGGGCCTGCTGTAAATGAGCAGTTCTTC. Translating it yields CASNLTGGPAVNEQFF.

The chain couples TRBV20-1 to TRBJ1-1; D gene ambiguous. CDR3 size: 14 residues. V was cut by 1 base and J by 1 base, with 10 bases left in between. Germline lookup yields CDR1 DFQATT and CDR2 SNEGSKA (reference sequence). CDR3 region: CSARVRRPNTEAFF. The CDR3 coding sequence is TGCAGTGCTAGAGTGAGAAGACCGAACACTGAAGCTTTCTTT.

This chain links TRBV6-5 with TRBJ2-3, with 9 bases aligning to TRBD1. The CDR3 length is 15 residues. With 5 bases clipped from V and 15 bases from J, the junction kept 18 bases outside the gene matches. Germline CDR1 and CDR2: MNHEY and SVGAGI. The CDR3 region has the DNA TGTGCCAGCAGTCTGACAGGGACAGGGACAGATAGGCAATATTTT. This sequence encodes CASSLTGTGTDRQYF.